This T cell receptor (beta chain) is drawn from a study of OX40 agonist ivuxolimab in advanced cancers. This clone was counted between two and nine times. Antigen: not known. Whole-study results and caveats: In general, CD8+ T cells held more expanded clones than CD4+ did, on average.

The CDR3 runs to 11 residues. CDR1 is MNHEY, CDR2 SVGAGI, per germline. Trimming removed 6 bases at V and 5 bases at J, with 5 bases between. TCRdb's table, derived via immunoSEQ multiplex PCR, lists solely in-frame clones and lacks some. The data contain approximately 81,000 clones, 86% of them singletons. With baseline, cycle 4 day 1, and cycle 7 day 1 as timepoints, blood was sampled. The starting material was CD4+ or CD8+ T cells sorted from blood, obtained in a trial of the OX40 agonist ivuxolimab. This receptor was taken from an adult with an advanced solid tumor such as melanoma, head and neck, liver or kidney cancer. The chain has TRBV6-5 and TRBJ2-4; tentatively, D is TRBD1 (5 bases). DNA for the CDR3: TGTGCCAGCAGGGGGCAAAACATTCAGTACTTC. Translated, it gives CASRGQNIQYF.